The T cell receptor beta chain described here comes from a study of blood T cell repertoires in COVID-19. CDR1 and CDR2 (germline): SGHAT, FQNNGV. Trimming cost V 3 bases and J 5 bases; bases outside gene matches: 7. There are 16 residues in the CDR3. Clones were sequenced by immunoSEQ multiplex PCR, and TCRdb holds only the in-frame ones, with some missing. The sample has around 310,000 clones; 90% are singletons. The sequence derives from a woman in her twenties or thirties with COVID-19, enrolled during active disease. Sequences were obtained from peripheral blood. The chain joins TRBV11-2 to TRBJ1-6; 7 bases line up with TRBD1. This chain's CDR3 is CASSLAGGRNNSPLHF. The CDR3 DNA follows: TGTGCCAGCAGCTTGGCAGGGGGGAGAAATAATTCACCCCTCCACTTT.